The 3 T cell receptor beta chains reported below all come from one sample, sequenced in a study of breast tumors, draining lymph nodes, adjacent tissues. Breast cancer patients provided tissue from their axillary draining lymph nodes. TCRdb reprocessed the multiplex PCR reads with MiXCR, giving one entry per CDR3 protein. The sample lists roughly 100,000 distinct CDR3 sequences, 30% occurring once. Sequenced: axillary lymph node tissue. The receptors derive from a female donor with breast cancer. Some clones in this sample may be carry-over from other donors' samples.

This clonotype was seen at least ten times. The junction shows a germline mismatch at one end, possibly a read error. This rearrangement joins TRBV27 to TRBJ1-5, with D maybe TRBD1 (5 bases). This CDR3 is 14 amino acids long. CDR1 MNHEY and CDR2 SMNVEV come from the germline V gene (reference sequence). CDR3 in DNA: TGTGCCAGCAATTTACACAGGTCTAATCAGCCCCAGCATTTT. Residues: CASNLHRSNQPQHF.

This sequence joins TRBV2 and TRBJ1-6; D gene ambiguous. The germline V gene has CDR1 SNHLY and CDR2 FYNNEI. Trimming took 6 bases from V and 5 from J, leaving 8 bases between them. The CDR3 is made up of 13 amino acids. This CDR3 reads CASRGRDNSPLHF. CDR3 bases: TGTGCCAGCAGGGGTCGAGATAATTCACCCCTCCACTTT.

This chain links TRBV4-2 with TRBJ1-2; perhaps TRBD1 as D (6 bases). The CDR3 loop spans 15 amino acids. Germline values: CDR1 LGHNA, CDR2 YNFKEQ. Trimming stripped 0 bases from V and 2 bases from J, with 10 bases between. The CDR3 reads CASSQDRGANYGYTF. The CDR3 DNA reads TGTGCCAGCAGCCAAGATCGGGGGGCCAACTATGGCTACACCTTC.